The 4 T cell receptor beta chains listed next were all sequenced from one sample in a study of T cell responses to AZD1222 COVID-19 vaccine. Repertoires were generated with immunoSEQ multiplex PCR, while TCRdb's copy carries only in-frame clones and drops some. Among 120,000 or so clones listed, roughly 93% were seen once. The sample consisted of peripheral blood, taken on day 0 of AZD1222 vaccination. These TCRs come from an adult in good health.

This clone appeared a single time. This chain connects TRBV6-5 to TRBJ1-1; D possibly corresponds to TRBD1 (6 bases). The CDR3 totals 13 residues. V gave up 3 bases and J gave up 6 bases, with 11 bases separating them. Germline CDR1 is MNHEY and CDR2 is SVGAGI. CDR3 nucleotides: TGTGCCAGCAGTTATCGGGGGGGGCCTGAAGCTTTCTTT. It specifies CASSYRGGPEAFF.

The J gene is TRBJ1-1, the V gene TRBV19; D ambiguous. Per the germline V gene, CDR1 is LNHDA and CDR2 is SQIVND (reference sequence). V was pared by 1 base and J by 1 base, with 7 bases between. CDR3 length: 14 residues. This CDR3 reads CASSIVAPNTEAFF. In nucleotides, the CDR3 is TGTGCCAGTAGTATAGTGGCTCCGAACACTGAAGCTTTCTTT.

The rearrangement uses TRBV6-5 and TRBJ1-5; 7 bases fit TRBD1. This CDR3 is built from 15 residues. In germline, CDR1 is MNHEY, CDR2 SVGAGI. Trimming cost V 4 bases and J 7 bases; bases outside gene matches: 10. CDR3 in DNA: TGTGCCAGCAGTTCAACAGGGGAAGGAAGGCAGCCCCAGCATTTT. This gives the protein CASSSTGEGRQPQHF.

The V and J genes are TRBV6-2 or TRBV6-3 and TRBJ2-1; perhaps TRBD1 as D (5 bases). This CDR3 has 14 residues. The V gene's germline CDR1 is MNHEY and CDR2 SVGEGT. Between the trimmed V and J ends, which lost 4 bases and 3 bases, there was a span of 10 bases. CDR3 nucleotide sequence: TGTGCCAGCAGTTCTGTAGGGGACTACAATGAGCAGTTCTTC. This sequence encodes CASSSVGDYNEQFF.